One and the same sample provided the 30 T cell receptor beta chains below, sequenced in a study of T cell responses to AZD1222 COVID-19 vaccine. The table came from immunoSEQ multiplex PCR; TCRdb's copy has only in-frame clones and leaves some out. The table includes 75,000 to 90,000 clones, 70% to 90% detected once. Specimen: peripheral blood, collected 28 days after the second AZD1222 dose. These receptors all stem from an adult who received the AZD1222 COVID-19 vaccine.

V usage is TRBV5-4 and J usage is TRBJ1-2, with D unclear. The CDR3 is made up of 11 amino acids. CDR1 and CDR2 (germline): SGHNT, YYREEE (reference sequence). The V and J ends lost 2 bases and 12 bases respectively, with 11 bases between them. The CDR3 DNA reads TGTGCCAGCAGCTTAAGTTTAGTCCACACCTTC. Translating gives CASSLSLVHTF.

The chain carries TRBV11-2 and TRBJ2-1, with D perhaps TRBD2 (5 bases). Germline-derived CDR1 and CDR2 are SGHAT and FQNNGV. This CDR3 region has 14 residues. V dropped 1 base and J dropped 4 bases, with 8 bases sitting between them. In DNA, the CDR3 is TGTGCCAGCAGCTTAGCCTTAGCGTACAATGAGCAGTTCTTC. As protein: CASSLALAYNEQFF.

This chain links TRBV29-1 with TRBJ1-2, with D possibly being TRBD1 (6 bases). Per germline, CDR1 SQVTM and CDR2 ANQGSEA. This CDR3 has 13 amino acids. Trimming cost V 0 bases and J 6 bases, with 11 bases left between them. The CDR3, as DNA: TGCAGCGTTGAAGACAGGGGAGACGATGGCTACACCTTC. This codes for CSVEDRGDDGYTF. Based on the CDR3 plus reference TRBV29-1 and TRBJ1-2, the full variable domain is SAVISQKPSRDICQRGTSLTIQCQVDSQVTMMFWYRQQPGQSLTLIATANQGSEATYESGFVIDKFPISRPNLTFSTLTVSNMSPEDSSIYLCSVEDRGDDGYTFGSGTRLTVV.

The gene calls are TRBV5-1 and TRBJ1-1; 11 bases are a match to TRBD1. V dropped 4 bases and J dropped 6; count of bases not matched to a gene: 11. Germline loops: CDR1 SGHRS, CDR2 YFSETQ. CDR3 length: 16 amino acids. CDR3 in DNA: TGCGCCAGCAGCCCGGGACAGGGGGTCAATGGACCTGAAGCTTTCTTT. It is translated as CASSPGQGVNGPEAFF.

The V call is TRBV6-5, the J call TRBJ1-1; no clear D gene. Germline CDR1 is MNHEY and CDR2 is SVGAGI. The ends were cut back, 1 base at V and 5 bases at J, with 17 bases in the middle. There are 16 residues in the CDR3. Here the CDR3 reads CASSYFGTSEGTEAFF. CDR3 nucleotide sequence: TGTGCCAGCAGTTACTTTGGAACCTCGGAGGGAACTGAAGCTTTCTTT.

The DNA for the CDR3 is TGTGCCAGCAGCGATACTAGCGGGAGCTACAATGAGCAGTTCTTC. Amino acid sequence: CASSDTSGSYNEQFF. The J gene is TRBJ2-1, the V gene TRBV13; 11 bases fit TRBD2. Trimming cost V 5 bases and J 3 bases; bases outside gene matches: 3. The germline CDR1 and CDR2 sequences are PRHDT and FYEKMQ (reference sequence). The CDR3 is 15 amino acids.

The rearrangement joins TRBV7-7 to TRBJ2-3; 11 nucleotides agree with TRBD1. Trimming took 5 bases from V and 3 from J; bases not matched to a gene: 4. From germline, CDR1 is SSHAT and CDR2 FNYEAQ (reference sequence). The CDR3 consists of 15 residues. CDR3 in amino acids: CASSNGQGATDTQYF. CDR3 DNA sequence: TGTGCCAGCAGCAACGGACAGGGGGCTACAGATACGCAGTATTTT.

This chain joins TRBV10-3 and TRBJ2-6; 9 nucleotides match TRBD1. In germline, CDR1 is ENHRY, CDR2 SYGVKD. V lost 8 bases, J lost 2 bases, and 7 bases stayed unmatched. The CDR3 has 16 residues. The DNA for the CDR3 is TGTGCCATCTCGGGACAGGGTATAACTGGGGCCAACGTCCTGACTTTC. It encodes CAISGQGITGANVLTF.

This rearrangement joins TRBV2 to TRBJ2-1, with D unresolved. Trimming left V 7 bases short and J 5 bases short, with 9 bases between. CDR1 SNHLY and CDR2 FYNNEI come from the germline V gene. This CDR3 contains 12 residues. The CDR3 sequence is CASKEIDNEQFF. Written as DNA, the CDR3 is TGTGCCAGCAAGGAAATCGACAATGAGCAGTTCTTC. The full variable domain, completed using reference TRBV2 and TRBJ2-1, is EPEVTQTPSHQVTQMGQEVILRCVPISNHLYFYWYRQILGQKVEFLVSFYNNEISEKSEIFDDQFSVERPDGSNFTLKIRSTKLEDSAMYFCASKEIDNEQFFGPGTRLTVL.

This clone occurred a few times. CDR3 DNA sequence: TGCAGCGTACGACTAGCGGGGTATGGTTTCCACGAGCAGTACTTC. It yields the protein CSVRLAGYGFHEQYF. The chain employs TRBV29-1 and TRBJ2-7, with TRBD2 matching over 11 bases. V was pared by 6 bases and J by 5 bases, with 12 bases of the junction left unmatched. Per germline, CDR1 SQVTM and CDR2 ANQGSEA. The length of the CDR3 is 15 residues.

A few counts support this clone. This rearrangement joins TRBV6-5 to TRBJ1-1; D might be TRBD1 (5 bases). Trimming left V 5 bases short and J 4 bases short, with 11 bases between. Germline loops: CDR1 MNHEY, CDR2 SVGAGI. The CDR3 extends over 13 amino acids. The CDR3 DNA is TGTGCCAGCAGTCTAGGGGTTTCCACTGAAGCTTTCTTT. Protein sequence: CASSLGVSTEAFF.

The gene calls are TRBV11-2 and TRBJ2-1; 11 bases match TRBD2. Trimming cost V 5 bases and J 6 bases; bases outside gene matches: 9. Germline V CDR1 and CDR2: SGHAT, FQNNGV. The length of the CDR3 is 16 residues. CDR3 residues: CASSPLAGGGGNEQFF. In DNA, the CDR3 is TGTGCCAGCAGCCCCTTAGCGGGAGGGGGGGGCAATGAGCAGTTCTTC.

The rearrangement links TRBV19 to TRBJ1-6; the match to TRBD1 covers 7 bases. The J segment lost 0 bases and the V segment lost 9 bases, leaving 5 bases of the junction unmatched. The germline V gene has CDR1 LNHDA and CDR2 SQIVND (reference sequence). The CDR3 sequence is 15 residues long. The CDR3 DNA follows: TGTGCCAGCCGGGACAGAGACTCCTATAATTCACCCCTCCACTTT. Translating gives CASRDRDSYNSPLHF.

The DNA of the CDR3 is TGTGCCAGCAGCTTCGGACAGGGAAACACTGAAGCTTTCTTT. Its protein product is CASSFGQGNTEAFF. J is TRBJ1-1 and V is TRBV7-3; 8 bases line up with TRBD1. The V and J ends lost 3 bases and 2 bases, in that order; junction bases with no gene match: 2. In germline, CDR1 is SGHTA, CDR2 FQGTGA. The CDR3 extends over 14 amino acids.

CDR3 protein: CASSFAGGQGNEKLFF. CDR3 bases: TGTGCCAGCAGTTTTGCAGGGGGACAGGGGAATGAAAAACTGTTTTTT. The genes are TRBV28 and TRBJ1-4; 10 bases agree with TRBD1. Trimming at V came to 3 bases and at J to 5 bases, leaving 6 bases not matched to a gene. Per the germline V gene, CDR1 is MDHEN and CDR2 is SYDVKM. This CDR3 spans 16 amino acids.

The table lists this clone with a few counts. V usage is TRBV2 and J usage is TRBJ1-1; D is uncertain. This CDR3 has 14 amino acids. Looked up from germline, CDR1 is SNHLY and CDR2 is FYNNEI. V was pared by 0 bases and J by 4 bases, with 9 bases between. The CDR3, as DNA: TGTGCCAGCAGTGAAGCTGGGTTCGGCACTGAAGCTTTCTTT. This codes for CASSEAGFGTEAFF.

CDR3 nucleotides: TGCAGTGCTCGTGGGGGGAAGGAAAATCAGCCCCAGCATTTT. Translation gives CSARGGKENQPQHF. The rearrangement links TRBV20-1 to TRBJ1-5; maybe TRBD1 (5 bases). Germline V gene data show CDR1 as DFQATT and CDR2 as SNEGSKA (reference sequence). The CDR3 has 14 residues. V shed 5 bases and J shed 4 bases, with 15 bases lying between them.

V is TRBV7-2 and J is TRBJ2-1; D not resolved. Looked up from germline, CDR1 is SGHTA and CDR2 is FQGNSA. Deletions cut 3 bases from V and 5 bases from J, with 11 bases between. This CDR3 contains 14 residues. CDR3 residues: CASSFLLQNNEQFF. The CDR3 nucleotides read TGTGCCAGCAGCTTTTTGTTACAGAACAATGAGCAGTTCTTC.

The CDR3 coding sequence is TGTGCCAGCAGTCCTAAGGACAGGGGTAATTCACCCCTCCACTTT. It is translated as CASSPKDRGNSPLHF. The chain employs TRBV28 and TRBJ1-6, with 9 nucleotides matching TRBD1. The CDR3 loop spans 15 amino acids. Trimming took 5 bases from V and 6 from J; bases not matched to a gene: 5. Germline V gene data show CDR1 as MDHEN and CDR2 as SYDVKM.

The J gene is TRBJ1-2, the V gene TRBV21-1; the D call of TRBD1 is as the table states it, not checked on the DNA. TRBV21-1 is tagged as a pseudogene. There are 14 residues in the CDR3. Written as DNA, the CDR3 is TGTGCCAGCACCCCAAAGGGACAGCTCTATGGCTACACCTTC. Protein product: CASTPKGQLYGYTF.

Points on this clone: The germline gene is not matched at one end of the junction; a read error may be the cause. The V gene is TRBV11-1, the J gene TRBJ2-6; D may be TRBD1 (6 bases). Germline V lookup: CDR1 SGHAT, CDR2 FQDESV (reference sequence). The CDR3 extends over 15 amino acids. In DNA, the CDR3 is TGTGCCAGCACCTTAAACAGGGTTGGGGCCAACGTCCTGACTTTC. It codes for CASTLNRVGANVLTF.

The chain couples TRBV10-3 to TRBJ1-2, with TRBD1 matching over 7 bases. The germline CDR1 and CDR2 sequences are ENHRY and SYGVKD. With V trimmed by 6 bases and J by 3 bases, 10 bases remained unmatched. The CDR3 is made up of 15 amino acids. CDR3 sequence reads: CAISLQDRVDYGYTF. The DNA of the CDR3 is TGTGCCATCAGCTTACAAGACAGGGTCGACTATGGCTACACCTTC.

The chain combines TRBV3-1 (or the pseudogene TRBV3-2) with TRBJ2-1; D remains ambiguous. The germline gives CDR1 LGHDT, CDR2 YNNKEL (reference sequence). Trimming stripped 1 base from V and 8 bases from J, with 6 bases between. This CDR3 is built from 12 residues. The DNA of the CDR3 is TGTGCCAGCAGCCAAGTTCGGGATGAGCAGTTCTTC. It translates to CASSQVRDEQFF.

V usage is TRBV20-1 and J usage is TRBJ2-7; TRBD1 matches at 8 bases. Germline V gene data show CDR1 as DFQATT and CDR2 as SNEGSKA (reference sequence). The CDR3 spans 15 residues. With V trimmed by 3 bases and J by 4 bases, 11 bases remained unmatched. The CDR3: CSASWGQGARYEQYF. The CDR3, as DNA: TGCAGTGCTAGTTGGGGCCAGGGGGCTCGGTACGAGCAGTACTTC.

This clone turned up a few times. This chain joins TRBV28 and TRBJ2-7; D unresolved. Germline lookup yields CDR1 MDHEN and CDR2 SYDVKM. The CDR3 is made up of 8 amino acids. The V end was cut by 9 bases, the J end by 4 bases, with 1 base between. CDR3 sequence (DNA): TGTGCCAGGTACGAGCAGTACTTC. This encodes CARYEQYF.

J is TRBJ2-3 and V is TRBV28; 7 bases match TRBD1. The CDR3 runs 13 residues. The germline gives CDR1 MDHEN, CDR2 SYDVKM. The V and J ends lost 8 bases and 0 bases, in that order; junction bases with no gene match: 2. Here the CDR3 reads CASSQGSTDTQYF. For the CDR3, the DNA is TGTGCCAGCTCACAGGGGAGCACAGATACGCAGTATTTT.

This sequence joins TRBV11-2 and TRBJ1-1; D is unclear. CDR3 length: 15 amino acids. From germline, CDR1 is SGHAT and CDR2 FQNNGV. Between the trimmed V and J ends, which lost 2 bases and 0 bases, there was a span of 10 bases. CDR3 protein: CASSLRPVMNTEAFF. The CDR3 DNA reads TGTGCCAGCAGCTTACGGCCGGTGATGAACACTGAAGCTTTCTTT.

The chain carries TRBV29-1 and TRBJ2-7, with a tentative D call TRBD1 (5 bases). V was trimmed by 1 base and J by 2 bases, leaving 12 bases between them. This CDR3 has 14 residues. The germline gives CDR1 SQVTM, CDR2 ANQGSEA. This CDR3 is CSVEGLQDPYEQYF. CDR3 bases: TGCAGCGTTGAAGGATTACAGGACCCCTACGAGCAGTACTTC.

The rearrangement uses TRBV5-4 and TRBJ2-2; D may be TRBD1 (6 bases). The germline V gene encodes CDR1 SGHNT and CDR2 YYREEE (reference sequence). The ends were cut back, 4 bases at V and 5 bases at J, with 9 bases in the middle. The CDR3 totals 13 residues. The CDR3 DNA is TGTGCCAGCAGCCTCGGACAGACCGGGGAGCTGTTTTTT. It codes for CASSLGQTGELFF.

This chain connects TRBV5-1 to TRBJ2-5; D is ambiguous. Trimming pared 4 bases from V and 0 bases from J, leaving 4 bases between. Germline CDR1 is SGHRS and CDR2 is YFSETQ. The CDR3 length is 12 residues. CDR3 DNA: TGCGCCAGCAGCAGGTACCAAGAGACCCAGTACTTC. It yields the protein CASSRYQETQYF.